This T cell receptor beta chain is drawn from a study of blood T cell repertoires in COVID-19. Measured with immunoSEQ multiplex PCR; TCRdb has only the in-frame clones, and not every one. This table has 130,000 or so clones, approximately 84% appearing once. Germline lookup yields CDR1 LGHDT and CDR2 YNNKEL (reference sequence). This CDR3 has 14 amino acids. V was cut by 1 base and J by 3 bases, with 9 bases left in between. V usage is TRBV3-1 (or the pseudogene TRBV3-2) and J usage is TRBJ1-2, with D possibly matching TRBD1 (5 bases). Sequencing was performed on peripheral blood. This clonotype was sampled from a woman aged 80 or over with acute or convalescent COVID-19. Here the CDR3 reads CASSQGPRDYGYTF. In DNA form, the CDR3 reads TGTGCCAGCAGCCAAGGGCCCAGGGACTATGGCTACACCTTC.